The TCR beta chain under discussion was sequenced for a study of blood T cells in healthy people across ages. The germline V and J ends were trimmed by 6 bases and 0 bases, with 11 bases remaining between them. This CDR3 comprises 15 residues. The V gene's germline CDR1 is SNHLY and CDR2 FYNNEI. This clonotype appeared a few times. Together with a sample-barcoded 5' primer, a J-beta primer mix was included in a second PCR lasting about 6 to 11 cycles. TCRdb redid the calling of the 5' RACE reads with MiXCR, one entry per CDR3 protein. This sample has roughly 1 million distinct CDR3 sequences, with roughly a quarter found just once. This sample was shared with a second study, whose subject was T cells of mothers and their children. That investigation notes: No persistent microchimeric T cell clones were detected.

This receptor was identified in a girl aged 2-10 years in good health. The V gene is TRBV2, the J gene TRBJ2-2, with D possibly matching TRBD2 (6 bases). Sequences were obtained from blood. As DNA, the CDR3 is TGTGCCAGCAGAGTAGCGGCTACGAACACCGGGGAGCTGTTTTTT. Its translation: CASRVAATNTGELFF. Filled out from reference TRBV2 and TRBJ2-2, the complete variable domain reads EPEVTQTPSHQVTQMGQEVILRCVPISNHLYFYWYRQILGQKVEFLVSFYNNEISEKSEIFDDQFSVERPDGSNFTLKIRSTKLEDSAMYFCASRVAATNTGELFFGEGSRLTVL.